The clone carrying this T cell receptor beta chain occurred once. Antigen specificity is unknown. Only in-frame clones appear in the TCRdb table, and some are missing; sequencing was by immunoSEQ multiplex PCR. The sample yields about 30,000 clones, 65% to 80% seen once. The entry originates in a study of STAT5B mutations in CD4+ large granular lymphocyte leukemia. The CDR3 is 14 amino acids. Trimming removed 6 bases at V and 2 bases at J, with 11 bases between. Germline loops: CDR1 MNHNS, CDR2 SASEGT. Findings of the study overall: Top patient clones used TRBV06 genes more often: 8/27 versus 2/35 in controls. Main leukemic clonotypes were patient-specific, but roughly 25% appeared at low frequency elsewhere.

This clonotype originated in a human donor in good health. The specimen was CD4+ T cells from blood buffy coats. The rearrangement uses TRBV6-1 and TRBJ2-1; D might be TRBD1 or TRBD2, each matching 6 bases. CDR3 region: CASRTRGPYNEQFF. For the CDR3, the DNA is TGTGCCAGCAGAACCCGGGGGCCCTACAATGAGCAGTTCTTC.